This note documents a single T cell receptor (beta chain) sequence. Its specificity is not known. Germline V gives CDR1 DFQATT, CDR2 SNEGSKA (reference sequence). The CDR3 contains 11 residues. V shed 6 bases, J shed 10 bases, and the junction held 7 bases outside the gene matches. The data originate from a study of response to subunit inactivated influenza vaccine. TCRdb fed the RT-PCR reads into MiXCR, producing one record per CDR3 protein. The table has hundreds of thousands of distinct CDR3 sequences, 20% to 25% seen once. Study results and caveats: The authors put forward the suggestion that each seasonal influenza vaccination may bring in only a limited number of new T cells.

The gene calls are TRBV20-1 and TRBJ2-3, with 7 bases fitting TRBD1. The TCR originated in a man between 50 and 70 years old who received an inactivated influenza vaccine. Sequences were derived from PBMCs from blood, sampled roughly 20 months after vaccination. The CDR3 bases are TGCAGTGCCCCGAGGCAGGGGGCGCAGTATTTT. The encoded protein is CSAPRQGAQYF.